The 30 T cell receptor beta chains below were found in one sample sequenced in a study of CD8+ T cells in alopecia areata. Noted treatment: oral pan-JAK inhibitor, 5-10 mg twice daily. cDNA reverse transcribed from extracted RNA served as the sequencing template. The data were produced by immunoSEQ multiplex PCR, yet TCRdb's version contains in-frame clones alone and is incomplete. Among around 200,000 clones, roughly three fifths were seen once, and the ten largest hold around 0.7%. Source: CD4+ T cells sorted from blood, taken at week 4, from a patient treated with tofacitinib. The receptor set was obtained from a human donor with alopecia areata.

The V call is TRBV7-9, the J call TRBJ1-3; D perhaps matches TRBD1 (5 bases). V shed 6 bases and J shed 4 bases, with 22 bases lying between them. There are 17 residues in the CDR3. The V gene's germline CDR1 is SEHNR and CDR2 FQNEAQ (reference sequence). CDR3 coding DNA: TGTGCCAGCAGTCCCACCGGGGCAGGAAGGTTCGGAAACACCATATATTTT. Its protein is CASSPTGAGRFGNTIYF.

This clone was seen only once. The rearrangement uses TRBV18 and TRBJ1-4; D is unresolved. CDR1 is KGHSH, CDR2 LQKENI, per germline. The CDR3 covers 12 residues. Deletions cut 2 bases from V and 8 bases from J, with 6 bases between. CDR3 in DNA: TGTGCCAGCTCACCAGTTGGCGAAAAACTGTTTTTT. It encodes CASSPVGEKLFF.

The chain joins TRBV27 to TRBJ1-2, with TRBD1 as a possible D gene (6 bases). V dropped 6 bases and J dropped 8 bases, with 16 bases sitting between them. CDR1 MNHEY and CDR2 SMNVEV come from the germline V gene (reference sequence). The CDR3 is 13 residues long. The DNA for the CDR3 is TGTGCCAGCAGCATCAGGGGAATAGGGGGCTACACCTTC. Translating it yields CASSIRGIGGYTF.

CDR3 sequence: CASSLVLNQPQHF. CDR3 bases: TGTGCCAGCAGCTTAGTCCTCAATCAGCCCCAGCATTTT. This sequence joins TRBV7-2 and TRBJ1-5; D is ambiguous. The germline gives CDR1 SGHTA, CDR2 FQGNSA. The V and J ends lost 1 base and 3 bases respectively, with 4 bases between them. The length of the CDR3 is 13 residues.

V gene TRBV2 combines with J gene TRBJ2-2, with TRBD2 matching over 7 bases. This CDR3 has 18 amino acids. The trim removed 5 bases at V and 4 bases at J, leaving 16 bases unmatched. Germline V gene sequence: CDR1 SNHLY, CDR2 FYNNEI. This chain's CDR3 is CASSWGSAGRAGTGELFF. CDR3 nucleotides: TGTGCCAGCAGTTGGGGATCAGCGGGGCGAGCCGGCACCGGGGAGCTGTTTTTT.

The chain employs TRBV30 and TRBJ2-2, with D possibly being TRBD2 (6 bases). Between the trimmed V and J ends, which lost 0 bases and 3 bases, there was a span of 14 bases. CDR3 length: 16 residues. Germline V gene sequence: CDR1 GTSNPN, CDR2 SVGIG (reference sequence). The CDR3 sequence: CAWSVRGSGYTGELFF. The CDR3 coding sequence is TGTGCCTGGAGTGTACGTGGTAGCGGTTACACCGGGGAGCTGTTTTTT.

The V and J genes are TRBV7-9 and TRBJ2-5, with TRBD2 matching over 10 bases. This CDR3 spans 17 amino acids. Germline V lookup: CDR1 SEHNR, CDR2 FQNEAQ (reference sequence). Trimming removed 1 base from V and 3 bases from J; junction bases left unmatched: 8. The CDR3 DNA follows: TGTGCCAGCAGCTTAGATCTAGCGGGAGAGTTAGAAGAGACCCAGTACTTC. Protein: CASSLDLAGELEETQYF.

The CDR3 region has the DNA TGCAGCGCAGATAGGCGGAACACTGAAGCTTTCTTT. This codes for CSADRRNTEAFF. The chain couples TRBV29-1 to TRBJ1-1, with no clear D. The CDR3 extends over 12 amino acids. Germline CDR1 is SQVTM and CDR2 is ANQGSEA. V shed 7 bases and J shed 1 base, with 10 bases lying between them.

The chain is built from TRBV7-2 and TRBJ2-1, with D perhaps given as TRBD1 or TRBD2 (6 bases each). Germline V gives CDR1 SGHTA, CDR2 FQGNSA. Trimming stripped 0 bases from V and 1 base from J, with 10 bases between. This CDR3 is built from 16 residues. The CDR3 region is CASSLAGGGSYNEQFF. DNA of the CDR3: TGTGCCAGCAGCTTAGCGGGGGGCGGGTCCTACAATGAGCAGTTCTTC.

Remarks on this clone: Other nucleotide sequences in the sample specify the same CDR3. J is TRBJ1-2 and V is TRBV7-9; no clear D. V lost 3 bases to trimming and J lost 2 bases, with 1 base between them. Germline V gives CDR1 SEHNR, CDR2 FQNEAQ (reference sequence). The CDR3 has 11 residues. CDR3 residues: CASSLNYGYTF. The CDR3 coding sequence is TGTGCCAGCAGCTTGAACTATGGCTACACCTTC.

This clone showed up just a few times. The chain couples TRBV30 to TRBJ1-5; maybe TRBD1 (5 bases). In germline, CDR1 is GTSNPN, CDR2 SVGIG (reference sequence). The V and J ends lost 1 base and 0 bases respectively, with 10 bases between them. The CDR3 totals 15 residues. The CDR3 region is CAWSAGGYSNQPQHF. The CDR3 DNA follows: TGTGCCTGGAGTGCCGGGGGATATAGCAATCAGCCCCAGCATTTT.

The rearrangement links TRBV29-1 to TRBJ1-5; no clear D gene. There are 14 residues in the CDR3. Looked up from germline, CDR1 is SQVTM and CDR2 is ANQGSEA. Trimming removed 4 bases at V and 0 bases at J, with 10 bases between. The CDR3 sequence is CSVGAGNSNQPQHF. For the CDR3, the DNA is TGCAGCGTTGGAGCGGGGAATAGCAATCAGCCCCAGCATTTT.

This chain joins TRBV30 and TRBJ2-1; TRBD1 or TRBD2 may be the D gene (5 bases each). Germline values: CDR1 GTSNPN, CDR2 SVGIG (reference sequence). The CDR3 has 13 amino acids. Trimming cost V 1 base and J 7 bases, with 11 bases left between them. In DNA form, the CDR3 reads TGTGCCTGGAGTGGGAACGAGGGGAATGAGCAGTTCTTC. This gives the protein CAWSGNEGNEQFF.

The rearrangement links TRBV29-1 to TRBJ2-5; 8 bases match TRBD1. V gave up 7 bases and J gave up 5 bases; unmatched junction bases: 15. This CDR3 contains 15 residues. Germline CDR1 reads SQVTM; CDR2 reads ANQGSEA. CDR3 in amino acids: CSAGTGGSLLETQYF. In DNA, the CDR3 is TGCAGCGCCGGGACAGGAGGTAGCTTGTTGGAGACCCAGTACTTC.

V is TRBV18 and J is TRBJ1-5; D possibly corresponds to TRBD1 (5 bases). This CDR3 has 15 amino acids. Germline assignment: CDR1 KGHSH and CDR2 LQKENI. V gave up 7 bases and J gave up 0 bases, with 13 bases separating them. CDR3 residues: CASCVQGSSNQPQHF. In DNA, the CDR3 is TGTGCCAGCTGCGTCCAGGGCAGTAGCAATCAGCCCCAGCATTTT.

The chain couples TRBV2 to TRBJ1-1; no clear D. V gave up 6 bases and J gave up 4 bases, with 15 bases separating them. The CDR3 covers 14 residues. Per germline, CDR1 SNHLY and CDR2 FYNNEI. In DNA, the CDR3 is TGTGCCAGCAGGGAACATCGGGCGGCCACTGAAGCTTTCTTT. Translation gives CASREHRAATEAFF. Supplemented by reference TRBV2 and TRBJ1-1, the full variable domain reads EPEVTQTPSHQVTQMGQEVILRCVPISNHLYFYWYRQILGQKVEFLVSFYNNEISEKSEIFDDQFSVERPDGSNFTLKIRSTKLEDSAMYFCASREHRAATEAFFGQGTRLTVV.

V gene TRBV6-5 combines with J gene TRBJ1-1, with no clear D. CDR1 is MNHEY, CDR2 SVGAGI, per germline. The V gene lost 0 bases and the J gene lost 4 bases, with 9 bases spanning the gap. CDR3 size: 14 residues. The CDR3 DNA follows: TGTGCCAGCAGTTACTCATGGTCTTCCACTGAAGCTTTCTTT. Residues: CASSYSWSSTEAFF.

This clone was seen once. The chain couples TRBV10-3 to TRBJ2-7; 9 bases line up with TRBD1. This CDR3 spans 15 amino acids. V shed 0 bases, J shed 3 bases, and the junction held 3 bases outside the gene matches. The germline CDR1 and CDR2 sequences are ENHRY and SYGVKD. CDR3 residues: CAISESSGQGYEQYF. The CDR3 nucleotides read TGTGCCATCAGTGAGTCGTCGGGACAGGGCTACGAGCAGTACTTC.

This clone was detected a few times. The genes are TRBV7-2 and TRBJ2-6, with D uncertain. The CDR3 contains 13 residues. Trimming pared 8 bases from V and 7 bases from J, leaving 12 bases between. Germline CDR1 reads SGHTA; CDR2 reads FQGNSA. The CDR3 coding sequence is TGTGCCAGCGGCCCAGCCCCCGCCAACGTCCTGACTTTC. It yields the protein CASGPAPANVLTF.

The chain links TRBV10-3 to TRBJ2-7; 8 nucleotides line up with TRBD2. The trim removed 7 bases at V and 4 bases at J, leaving 6 bases unmatched. There are 13 residues in the CDR3. CDR1 is ENHRY and CDR2 is SYGVKD in the germline V gene. CDR3 loop: CAITSGSRYEQYF. DNA for the CDR3: TGTGCCATCACCAGCGGGAGTCGGTACGAGCAGTACTTC.

This clone occurred once. The chain couples TRBV5-1 to TRBJ2-7; 9 bases fit TRBD1. CDR3 size: 15 residues. Germline values: CDR1 SGHRS, CDR2 YFSETQ. J gave up 5 bases and V 4 bases, and 10 bases lay outside the gene matches. The CDR3 nucleotides read TGCGCCAGCAGCCCGGGGGTCGGACAGGGGAACGAGCAGTACTTC. Amino acid sequence: CASSPGVGQGNEQYF.

V gene TRBV30 combines with J gene TRBJ1-1; unclear D gene. The CDR3 loop spans 11 amino acids. V lost 6 bases and J 7 bases, leaving 12 bases between the germline ends. Looked up from germline, CDR1 is GTSNPN and CDR2 is SVGIG (reference sequence). The CDR3 DNA reads TGTGCCTGCCCGAAAGGGAATGAAGCTTTCTTT. This codes for CACPKGNEAFF. Based on the CDR3 plus reference TRBV30 and TRBJ1-1, the full variable domain is SQTIHQWPATLVQPVGSPLSLECTVEGTSNPNLYWYRQAAGRGLQLLFYSVGIGQISSEVPQNLSASRPQDRQFILSSKKLLLSDSGFYLCACPKGNEAFFGQGTRLTVV.

The chain carries TRBV4-1 and TRBJ2-3; D gene uncertain. The CDR3 extends over 14 amino acids. The V gene's germline CDR1 is MGHRA and CDR2 YSYEKL. The V gene lost 4 bases and the J gene lost 5 bases, with 13 bases spanning the gap. The chain's CDR3 is CASSRSLGGDTQYF. Here the CDR3 DNA reads TGCGCCAGCAGCCGATCCCTCGGCGGAGATACGCAGTATTTT.

J is TRBJ2-5 and V is TRBV30; no reliable D call. Germline loops: CDR1 GTSNPN, CDR2 SVGIG (reference sequence). The CDR3 is 13 residues long. The V gene lost 2 bases and the J gene lost 4 bases, with 11 bases spanning the gap. CDR3 protein: CAWSSSSGETQYF. Written as DNA, the CDR3 is TGTGCCTGGAGTTCGTCCTCTGGAGAGACCCAGTACTTC.

The table lists this clone with a few counts. The chain combines TRBV4-1 with TRBJ1-2; D remains unclear. The germline V gene has CDR1 MGHRA and CDR2 YSYEKL. The CDR3 loop spans 14 amino acids. The V gene lost 4 bases and the J gene lost 5 bases, with 14 bases spanning the gap. The CDR3 sequence: CASSPERRVYGYTF. DNA for the CDR3: TGCGCCAGCAGCCCCGAGCGCCGAGTTTATGGCTACACCTTC.

This clone showed up just once. The CDR3 sequence: CASRIVQGQVYEQYF. In DNA form, the CDR3 reads TGCGCCAGCAGAATTGTCCAGGGTCAGGTCTACGAGCAGTACTTC. The chain is built from TRBV5-1 and TRBJ2-7; maybe TRBD1 (5 bases). Germline V gene data show CDR1 as SGHRS and CDR2 as YFSETQ. V lost 5 bases and J 3 bases, leaving 18 bases between the germline ends. The CDR3 runs 15 residues.

The chain carries TRBV30 and TRBJ2-5, with 9 bases that match TRBD1. The germline gives CDR1 GTSNPN, CDR2 SVGIG (reference sequence). Trimming took 1 base from V and 7 from J; bases not matched to a gene: 22. This CDR3 has 19 amino acids. CDR3 bases: TGTGCCTGGAGTGAGGGGTTCGGGACAGGGACCCCAACTGGGTGGACCCAGTACTTC. It specifies CAWSEGFGTGTPTGWTQYF.

This chain uses TRBV30 with TRBJ1-5; D remains unclear. Per germline, CDR1 GTSNPN and CDR2 SVGIG (reference sequence). This CDR3 has 14 amino acids. Trimming stripped 2 bases from V and 5 bases from J, with 13 bases between. The CDR3 reads CAWSFGSGDQPQHF. In nucleotides, the CDR3 is TGTGCCTGGAGTTTCGGCTCGGGAGATCAGCCCCAGCATTTT. Full variable domain (remainder filled in from reference TRBV30 and TRBJ1-5): SQTIHQWPATLVQPVGSPLSLECTVEGTSNPNLYWYRQAAGRGLQLLFYSVGIGQISSEVPQNLSASRPQDRQFILSSKKLLLSDSGFYLCAWSFGSGDQPQHFGDGTRLSIL.

The genes are TRBV4-1 and TRBJ2-1; TRBD2 agrees at 7 bases. The CDR3 length is 13 residues. Trimming removed 7 bases from V and 10 bases from J; junction bases left unmatched: 10. In germline, CDR1 is MGHRA, CDR2 YSYEKL. The chain's CDR3 is CASNRRTSEEQFF. The CDR3 DNA is TGCGCCAGCAACCGGCGGACTAGTGAAGAGCAGTTCTTC.

V usage is TRBV6-5 and J usage is TRBJ1-2, with D possibly being TRBD1 (5 bases). CDR1 is MNHEY and CDR2 is SVGAGI in the germline V gene. The V gene lost 8 bases and the J gene lost 8 bases, with 12 bases spanning the gap. The CDR3 has 11 residues. The CDR3 protein is CASGETAGYTF. The CDR3 bases are TGTGCCAGCGGGGAGACAGCCGGCTACACCTTC.